This TCR beta chain stems from a study of post-analysis software for immune sequencing data. Turning to the study itself: Progressive-relapsing, secondary progressive and relapsing-remitting multiple sclerosis were among the disease courses included.

CDR3 length equals 16 residues. Germline V gives CDR1 SGHTA, CDR2 FQGNSA. The ends lost 5 bases at V and 5 bases at J; junction bases unmatched: 11. cDNA libraries for TCR beta contained unique molecular identifiers. TCRdb reprocessed the PCR reads with MiXCR, giving one entry per CDR3 protein. The sample consists of hundreds of thousands of distinct CDR3 sequences, 25% to 30% of them appearing once. This clonotype was picked up a small number of times. Its antigen is currently unknown. Study-level points and caveats: A significant reduction in normalized Chao1 diversity was observed in multiple sclerosis patients versus controls. Patients showed TRBV5-6, TRBV5-1 and TRBV20-1 among a few TRBV segments more frequent than in controls.

The sequence was obtained from a girl aged 10-17 years with multiple sclerosis. The rearrangement joins TRBV7-2 to TRBJ2-1, with 8 positions matching TRBD1. The sequenced sample was blood. The DNA for the CDR3 is TGTGCCAGCAGCATAAATCAGGGGGCACAGGACAATGAGCAGTTCTTC. Translation gives CASSINQGAQDNEQFF.